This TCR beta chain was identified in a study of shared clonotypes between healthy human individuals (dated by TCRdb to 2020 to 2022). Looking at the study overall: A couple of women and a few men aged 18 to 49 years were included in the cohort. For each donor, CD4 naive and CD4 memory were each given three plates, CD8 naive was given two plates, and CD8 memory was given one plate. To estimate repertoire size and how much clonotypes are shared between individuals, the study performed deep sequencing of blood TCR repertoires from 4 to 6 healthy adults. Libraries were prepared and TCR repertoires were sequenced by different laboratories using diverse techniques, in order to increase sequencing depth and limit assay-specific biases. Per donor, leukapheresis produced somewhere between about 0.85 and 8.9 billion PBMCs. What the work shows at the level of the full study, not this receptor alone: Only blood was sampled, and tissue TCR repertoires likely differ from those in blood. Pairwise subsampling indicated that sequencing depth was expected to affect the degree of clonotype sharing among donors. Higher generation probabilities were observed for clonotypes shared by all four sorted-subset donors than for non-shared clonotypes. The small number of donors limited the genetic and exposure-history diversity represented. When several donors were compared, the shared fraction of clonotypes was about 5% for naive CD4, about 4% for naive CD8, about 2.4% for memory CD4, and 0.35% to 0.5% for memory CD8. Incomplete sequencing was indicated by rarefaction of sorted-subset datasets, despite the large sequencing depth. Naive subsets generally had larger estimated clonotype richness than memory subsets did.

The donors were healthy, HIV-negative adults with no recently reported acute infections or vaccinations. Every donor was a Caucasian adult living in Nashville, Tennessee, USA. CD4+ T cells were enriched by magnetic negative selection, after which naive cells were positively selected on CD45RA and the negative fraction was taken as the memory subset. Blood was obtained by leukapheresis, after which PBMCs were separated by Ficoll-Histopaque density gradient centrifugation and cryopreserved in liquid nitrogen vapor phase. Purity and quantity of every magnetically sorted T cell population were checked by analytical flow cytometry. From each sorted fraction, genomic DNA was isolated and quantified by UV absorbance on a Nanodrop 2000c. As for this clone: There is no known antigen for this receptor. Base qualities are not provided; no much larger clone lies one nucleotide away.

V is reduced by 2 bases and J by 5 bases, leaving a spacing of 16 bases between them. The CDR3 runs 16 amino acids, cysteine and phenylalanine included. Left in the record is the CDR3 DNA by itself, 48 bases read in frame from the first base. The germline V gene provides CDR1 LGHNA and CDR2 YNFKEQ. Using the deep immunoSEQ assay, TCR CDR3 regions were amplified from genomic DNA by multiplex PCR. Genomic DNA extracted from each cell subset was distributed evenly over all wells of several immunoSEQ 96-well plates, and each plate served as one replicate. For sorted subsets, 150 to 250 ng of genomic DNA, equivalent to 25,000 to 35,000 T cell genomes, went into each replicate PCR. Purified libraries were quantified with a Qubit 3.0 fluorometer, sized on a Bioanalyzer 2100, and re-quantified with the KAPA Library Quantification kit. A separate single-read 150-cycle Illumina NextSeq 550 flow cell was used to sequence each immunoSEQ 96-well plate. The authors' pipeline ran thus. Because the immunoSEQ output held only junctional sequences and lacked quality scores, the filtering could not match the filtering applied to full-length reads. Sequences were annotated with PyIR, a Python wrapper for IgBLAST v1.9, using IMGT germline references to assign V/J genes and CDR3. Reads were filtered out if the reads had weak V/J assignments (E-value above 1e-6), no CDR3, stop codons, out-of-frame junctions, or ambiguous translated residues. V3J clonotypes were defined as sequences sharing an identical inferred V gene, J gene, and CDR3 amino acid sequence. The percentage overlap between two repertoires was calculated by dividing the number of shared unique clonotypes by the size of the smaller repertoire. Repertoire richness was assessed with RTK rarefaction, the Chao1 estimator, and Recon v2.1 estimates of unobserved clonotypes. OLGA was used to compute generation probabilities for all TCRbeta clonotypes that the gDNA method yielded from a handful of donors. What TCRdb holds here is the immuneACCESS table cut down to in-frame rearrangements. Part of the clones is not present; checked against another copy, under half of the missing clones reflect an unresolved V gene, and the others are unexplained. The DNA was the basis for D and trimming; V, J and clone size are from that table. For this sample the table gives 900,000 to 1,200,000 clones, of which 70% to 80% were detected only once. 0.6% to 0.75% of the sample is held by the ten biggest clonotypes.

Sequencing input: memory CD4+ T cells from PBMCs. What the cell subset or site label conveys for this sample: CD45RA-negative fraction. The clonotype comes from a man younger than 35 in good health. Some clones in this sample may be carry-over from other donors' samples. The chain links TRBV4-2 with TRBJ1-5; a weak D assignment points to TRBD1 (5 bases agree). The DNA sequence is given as TGTGCCAGCAGCCAAATACCGGGACGCCGTGATCAGCCCCAGCATTTT. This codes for CASSQIPGRRDQPQHF.